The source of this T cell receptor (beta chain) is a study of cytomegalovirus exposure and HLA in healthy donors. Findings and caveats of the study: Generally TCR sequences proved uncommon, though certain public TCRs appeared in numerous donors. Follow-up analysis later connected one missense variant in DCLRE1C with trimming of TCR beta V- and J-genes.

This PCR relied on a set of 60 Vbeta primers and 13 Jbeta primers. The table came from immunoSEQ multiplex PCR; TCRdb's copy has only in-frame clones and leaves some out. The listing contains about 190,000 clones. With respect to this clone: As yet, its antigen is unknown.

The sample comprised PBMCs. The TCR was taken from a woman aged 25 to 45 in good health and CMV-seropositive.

CDR3 DNA sequence: TGTGCCAGCAGCTTAGATCCTCCCAGTCGGGCTAGCGTAGGGGCCTACGAGCAGTACTTC. Protein: CASSLDPPSRASVGAYEQYF. The genes are TRBV11-2 and TRBJ2-7, with D tentatively TRBD2 (6 bases). V gave up 0 bases and J gave up 2 bases, with 26 bases separating them. The CDR3 has 20 amino acids. Germline CDR1 SGHAT, CDR2 FQNNGV.